This T cell receptor (beta chain) is drawn from a study of CD8 T cells in ankylosing spondylitis. MiXCR was run by TCRdb on the 5' RACE reads, yielding one entry per CDR3 protein. The sample includes approximately 220,000 distinct CDR3 sequences, about 26% of them seen just once. This clonotype was recorded many times. Its antigen is still unknown. General study results and limits: Clones that were linked to disease were CD8+ and were relatively rare in peripheral blood.

The germline CDR1 and CDR2 sequences are DFQATT and SNEGSKA (reference sequence). Trimming shortened V by 6 bases and J by 8 bases, and 10 bases separated the two germline ends. The CDR3 has 10 amino acids. This TCR was recovered from a male donor with ankylosing spondylitis or in good health (not recorded which). Sequenced sample: blood, either unsorted or a sorted T cell fraction (not recorded which). The chain is built from TRBV20-1 and TRBJ1-1, with D hard to call. CDR3 DNA sequence: TGCAGTGCAGCATCTCGGGAAGCTTTCTTT. Translation gives CSAASREAFF.